The entry below gives a single T cell receptor beta chain sequence along with its context. This sample is drawn from a study of blood T cell repertoires in COVID-19. On the study more broadly: Donors in the United States, Italy and Spain gave samples during acute or convalescent COVID-19. The analysed material was cDNA or gDNA that came from T cells, B-cell-depleted T cells, or PBMCs.

Germline CDR1 and CDR2: LNHDA and SQIVND (reference sequence). The CDR3 runs 16 residues. Unmatched junction bases numbered 8, after V lost 5 bases and J lost 4 bases. Original methodology: How many nucleated cells were present was estimated from reference gene primer amplification. The table came from immunoSEQ multiplex PCR; TCRdb's copy has only in-frame clones and leaves some out. The DNA gave D and trimming, while V, J and clone size come from that table. The sample shows under 130,000 clones, 80% to 90% of them seen only once. Specimen: peripheral blood. The sequence was obtained from a woman aged 70-85 years with acute or convalescent COVID-19. The chain joins TRBV19 to TRBJ2-3; 11 bases fit TRBD2. The CDR3 region is CASSALAGVGPDTQYF. The CDR3 bases are TGTGCCAGTAGTGCACTAGCGGGAGTTGGCCCAGATACGCAGTATTTT.